The clone carrying this T cell receptor beta chain turned up a few times. Sequencing was performed with immunoSEQ multiplex PCR; in TCRdb, only in-frame clones are kept and a portion is missing. Among 7,000 or so clones listed, 17% were seen once. The data are from a study of tumour-infiltrating T cells in Burkitt lymphoma. About the study: Productive clonality predicted overall and progression-free survival.

CDR3 length: 16 residues. Germline-derived CDR1 and CDR2 are SGHKS and YYEKEE (reference sequence). J gave up 0 bases and V 4 bases, and 6 bases lay outside the gene matches. The clonotype was recovered from a human donor with diffuse large B-cell lymphoma. Input material: tumor tissue. The V and J genes are TRBV5-5 and TRBJ1-4; 7 bases agree with TRBD1. The CDR3 nucleotides are TGTGCCAGCAGCGGTAAACAGGGGACAACTAATGAAAAACTGTTTTTT. Amino acid sequence: CASSGKQGTTNEKLFF.